This T cell receptor beta chain appears in the sequencing data of a study of cytomegalovirus exposure and HLA in healthy donors. Looking at the study overall: The study placed approximately 78% of its approximately 400 genotyped donors in the Caucasian-associated ancestry cluster.

Findings of the study overall: Altogether, 150 or so TCR beta chains were recorded as cytomegalovirus-associated. When presence/absence was analysed, sequencing depth was taken to be roughly uniform across donors. For most TCR beta V segments, an earlier analysis put the productive rate at about 87% or about 30% of the time.

PCR was performed using 60 Vbeta and 13 Jbeta primers. The data were produced by immunoSEQ multiplex PCR, yet TCRdb's version contains in-frame clones alone and is incomplete. The table includes just over 150,000 clones, approximately 72% detected once. As to this clone: Its antigen is as yet unknown.

The material sequenced was PBMCs. The TCR sequence derives from a man aged 40-49 years in good health and CMV-seropositive.

The CDR3 loop is CASSPSRGGTYNEQFF. CDR3 sequence (DNA): TGTGCCAGCAGCCCCTCACGGGGGGGAACCTACAATGAGCAGTTCTTC. The chain has TRBV2 and TRBJ2-1; 8 bases agree with TRBD2. This CDR3 has 16 amino acids. Unmatched junction bases numbered 9, after V lost 6 bases and J lost 2 bases. Germline assignment: CDR1 SNHLY and CDR2 FYNNEI.